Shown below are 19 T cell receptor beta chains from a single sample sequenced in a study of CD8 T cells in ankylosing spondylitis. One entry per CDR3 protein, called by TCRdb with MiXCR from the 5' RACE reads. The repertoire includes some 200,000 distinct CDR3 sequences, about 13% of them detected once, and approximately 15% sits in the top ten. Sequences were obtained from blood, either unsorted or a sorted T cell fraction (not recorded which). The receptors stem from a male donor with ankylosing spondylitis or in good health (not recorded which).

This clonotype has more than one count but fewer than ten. The CDR3 DNA reads as TGCAGCGTTGACCTCGGGACAGTATATTATGGCTACACCTTC. Translated: CSVDLGTVYYGYTF. The chain joins TRBV29-1 to TRBJ1-2; TRBD1 matches at 7 bases. The germline CDR1 and CDR2 sequences are SQVTM and ANQGSEA. CDR3 length equals 14 residues. J gave up 5 bases and V 3 bases, and 9 bases lay outside the gene matches.

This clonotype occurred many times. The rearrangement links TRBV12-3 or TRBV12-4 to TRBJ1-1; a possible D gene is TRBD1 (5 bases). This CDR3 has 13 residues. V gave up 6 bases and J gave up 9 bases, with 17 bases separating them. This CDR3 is CASSPGRISKAFF. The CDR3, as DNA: TGTGCCAGCAGCCCGGGACGTATTAGTAAAGCTTTCTTT.

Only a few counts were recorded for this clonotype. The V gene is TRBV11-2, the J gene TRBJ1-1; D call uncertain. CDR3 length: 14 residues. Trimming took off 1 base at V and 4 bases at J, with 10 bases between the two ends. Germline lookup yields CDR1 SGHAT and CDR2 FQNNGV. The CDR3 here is CASSLAVRGTEAFF. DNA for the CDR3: TGTGCCAGCAGCTTAGCTGTGCGTGGCACTGAAGCTTTCTTT.

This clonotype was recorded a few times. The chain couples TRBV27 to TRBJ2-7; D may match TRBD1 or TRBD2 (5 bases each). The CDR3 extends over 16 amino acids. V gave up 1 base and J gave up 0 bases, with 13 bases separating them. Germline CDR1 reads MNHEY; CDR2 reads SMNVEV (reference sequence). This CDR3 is CASSLLPGTSSYEQYF. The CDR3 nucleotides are TGTGCCAGCAGTTTATTACCGGGGACCAGCTCCTACGAGCAGTACTTC.

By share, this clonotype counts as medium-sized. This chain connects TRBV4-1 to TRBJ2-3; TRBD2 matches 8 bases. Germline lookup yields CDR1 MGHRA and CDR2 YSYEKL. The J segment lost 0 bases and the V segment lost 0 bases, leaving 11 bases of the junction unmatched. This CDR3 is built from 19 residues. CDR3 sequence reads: CASSQDQAGESRSTDTQYF. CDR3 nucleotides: TGCGCCAGCAGCCAAGACCAAGCGGGAGAATCTCGCAGCACAGATACGCAGTATTTT.

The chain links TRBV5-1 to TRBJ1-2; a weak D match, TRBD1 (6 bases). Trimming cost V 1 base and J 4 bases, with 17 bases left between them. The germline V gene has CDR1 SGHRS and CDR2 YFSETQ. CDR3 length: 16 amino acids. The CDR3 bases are TGCGCCAGCAGCTTGACCTACAGGGCTATGGGCTATGGCTACACCTTC. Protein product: CASSLTYRAMGYGYTF.

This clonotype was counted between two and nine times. The DNA of the CDR3 is TGCGCCAGCAGCTTGACAGGGGCTTTGACAGATACGCAGTATTTT. Translating it yields CASSLTGALTDTQYF. The V gene is TRBV5-1, the J gene TRBJ2-3; 7 positions agree with TRBD1. The V gene's germline CDR1 is SGHRS and CDR2 YFSETQ. There are 15 residues in the CDR3. With 1 base clipped from V and 3 bases from J, the junction kept 5 bases outside the gene matches.

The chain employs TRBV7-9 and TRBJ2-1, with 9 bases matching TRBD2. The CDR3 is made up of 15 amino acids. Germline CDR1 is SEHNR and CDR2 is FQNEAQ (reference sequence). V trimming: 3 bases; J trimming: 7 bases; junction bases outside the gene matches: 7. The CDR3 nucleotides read TGTGCCAGCAGCTTCTCTAGCGGGAAGGGAAATGAGCAGTTCTTC. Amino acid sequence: CASSFSSGKGNEQFF. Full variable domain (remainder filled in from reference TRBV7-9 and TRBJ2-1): DTGVSQNPRHKITKRGQNVTFRCDPISEHNRLYWYRQTLGQGPEFLTYFQNEAQLEKSRLLSDRFSAERPKGSFSTLEIQRTEQGDSAMYLCASSFSSGKGNEQFFGPGTRLTVL.

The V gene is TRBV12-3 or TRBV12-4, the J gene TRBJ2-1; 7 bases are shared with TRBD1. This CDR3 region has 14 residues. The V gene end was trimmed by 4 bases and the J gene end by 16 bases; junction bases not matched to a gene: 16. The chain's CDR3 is CASSSLGQVGWNFF. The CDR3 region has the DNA TGTGCCAGCAGTTCACTAGGACAGGTAGGGTGGAATTTCTTC.

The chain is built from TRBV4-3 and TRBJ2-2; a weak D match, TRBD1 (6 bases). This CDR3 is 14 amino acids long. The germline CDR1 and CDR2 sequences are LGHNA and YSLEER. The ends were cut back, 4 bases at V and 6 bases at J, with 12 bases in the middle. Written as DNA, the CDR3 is TGCGCCAGCAGCCGAGTAGGGGGAGCCGGGGAGCTGTTTTTT. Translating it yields CASSRVGGAGELFF.

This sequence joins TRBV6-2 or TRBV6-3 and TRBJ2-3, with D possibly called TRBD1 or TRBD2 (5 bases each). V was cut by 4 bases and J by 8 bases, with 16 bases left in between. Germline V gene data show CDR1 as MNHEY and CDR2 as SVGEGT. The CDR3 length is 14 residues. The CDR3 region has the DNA TGTGCCAGCAGTTCAACCGGGACCTCGGTTACGCAGTATTTT. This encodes CASSSTGTSVTQYF.

The CDR3 DNA sequence: TGTGCCAGCGGCAGGGGGACTAGCGGCCACAATGAGCAGTTCTTC. Translated: CASGRGTSGHNEQFF. The rearrangement joins TRBV27 to TRBJ2-1; 11 positions match TRBD2. Germline V gene lookup returns CDR1 MNHEY and CDR2 SMNVEV (reference sequence). The V gene end was trimmed by 8 bases and the J gene end by 5 bases; junction bases not matched to a gene: 8. CDR3 size: 15 residues.

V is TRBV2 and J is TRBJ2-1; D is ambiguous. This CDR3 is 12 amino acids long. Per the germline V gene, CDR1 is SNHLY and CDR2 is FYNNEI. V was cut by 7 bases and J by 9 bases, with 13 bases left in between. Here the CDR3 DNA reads TGTGCCAGCACCACACAGTCTCCTGAGCAGTTCTTC. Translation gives CASTTQSPEQFF. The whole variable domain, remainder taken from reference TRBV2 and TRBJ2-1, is EPEVTQTPSHQVTQMGQEVILRCVPISNHLYFYWYRQILGQKVEFLVSFYNNEISEKSEIFDDQFSVERPDGSNFTLKIRSTKLEDSAMYFCASTTQSPEQFFGPGTRLTVL.

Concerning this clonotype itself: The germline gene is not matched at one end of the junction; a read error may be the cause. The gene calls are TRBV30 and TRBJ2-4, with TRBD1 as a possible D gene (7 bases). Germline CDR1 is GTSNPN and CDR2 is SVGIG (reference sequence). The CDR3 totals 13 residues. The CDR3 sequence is CAWSAYWGDSNRF. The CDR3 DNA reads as TGTGCCTGGAGTGCCTATTGGGGGGACAGTAATCGCTTC.

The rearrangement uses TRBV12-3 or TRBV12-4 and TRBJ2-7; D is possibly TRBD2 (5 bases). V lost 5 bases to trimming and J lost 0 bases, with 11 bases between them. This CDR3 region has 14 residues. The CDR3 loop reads CASSRSESSYEQYF. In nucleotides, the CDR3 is TGTGCCAGCAGTCGTAGCGAGAGCTCCTACGAGCAGTACTTC.

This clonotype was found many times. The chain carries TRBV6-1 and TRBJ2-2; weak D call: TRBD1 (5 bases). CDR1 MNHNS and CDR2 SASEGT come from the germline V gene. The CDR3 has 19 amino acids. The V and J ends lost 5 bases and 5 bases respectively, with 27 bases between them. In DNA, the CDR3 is TGTGCCAGCAGTCCCCCTGCGACAGCCTACTTGCGAAGTACCGGGGAGCTGTTTTTT. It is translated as CASSPPATAYLRSTGELFF.

In DNA form, the CDR3 reads TGTGCCAGCAGCCCCTCACAGGGAACCTACGAGCAGTACTTC. It encodes CASSPSQGTYEQYF. This chain uses TRBV9 with TRBJ2-7, with D perhaps TRBD1 (6 bases). This CDR3 has 14 amino acids. The germline CDR1 and CDR2 sequences are SGDLS and YYNGEE. V dropped 4 bases and J dropped 2 bases, with 13 bases sitting between them.

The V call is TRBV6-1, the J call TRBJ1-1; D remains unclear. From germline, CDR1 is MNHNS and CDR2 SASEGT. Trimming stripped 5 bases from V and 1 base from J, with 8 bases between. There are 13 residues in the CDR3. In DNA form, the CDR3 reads TGTGCCAGCAGTCCGTCTGAGAACACTGAAGCTTTCTTT. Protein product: CASSPSENTEAFF.

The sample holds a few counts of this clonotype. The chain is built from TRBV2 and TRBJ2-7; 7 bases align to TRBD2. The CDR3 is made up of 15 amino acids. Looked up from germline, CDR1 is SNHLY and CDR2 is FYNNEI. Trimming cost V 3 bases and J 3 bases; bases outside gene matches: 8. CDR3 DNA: TGTGCCAGCAGTGATTTGCCTAGCGGAGTCTACGAGCAGTACTTC. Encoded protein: CASSDLPSGVYEQYF.